The 22 T cell receptor beta chains listed next were all sequenced from one sample in a study of cytomegalovirus exposure and HLA in healthy donors (TCRdb year 2017). Library prep was done by the immunoSEQ multiplex PCR assay. For the multiplex PCR, a mixture combining 60 forward primers for TCR Vbeta segments and 13 reverse primers for TCR Jbeta segments was used. The clones in this table, taken by TCRdb from immuneACCESS, are in-frame only. Not every clone is retained; where verified, under half of the shortfall comes from an unresolved V gene, and the cause of the rest is unknown. Recorded for this sample are about 89,000 clones; approximately 74% of them occurred a single time. Approximately 1.8% of the sample comes from the top ten. Sequencing input: PBMCs. All receptors come from a male donor in good health and CMV-seronegative.

This clone has more than one count but fewer than ten. The genes are TRBV7-3 and TRBJ2-2; 12 positions agree with TRBD2. The CDR3 has 15 residues. With V trimmed by 6 bases and J by 4 bases, 3 bases remained unmatched. CDR1 and CDR2 from the germline V gene are SGHTA and FQGTGA. In nucleotides, the CDR3 is TGTGCCAGCAGTTTGGGACTAGCGGGCACCGGGGAGCTGTTTTTT. It specifies CASSLGLAGTGELFF.

This sequence joins TRBV19 and TRBJ2-1, with a tentative D call TRBD2 (6 bases). This CDR3 region has 13 residues. Between the trimmed V and J ends, which lost 5 bases and 7 bases, there was a span of 12 bases. Germline values: CDR1 LNHDA, CDR2 SQIVND (reference sequence). The CDR3 region is CASSVTRGNEQFF. CDR3 nucleotides: TGTGCCAGTAGTGTAACGCGGGGTAATGAGCAGTTCTTC. The complete variable domain, with remaining parts taken from reference TRBV19 and TRBJ2-1, reads DGGITQSPKYLFRKEGQNVTLSCEQNLNHDAMYWYRQDPGQGLRLIYYSQIVNDFQKGDIAEGYSVSREKKESFPLTVTSAQKNPTAFYLCASSVTRGNEQFFGPGTRLTVL.

The CDR3 here is CATWTGGDEQFF. CDR3 DNA sequence: TGTGCCACCTGGACAGGTGGGGATGAGCAGTTCTTC. This chain connects TRBV27 to TRBJ2-1, with 7 nucleotides matching TRBD1. The CDR3 contains 12 residues. After removal of 10 bases from V and 8 bases from J, the junction contained 8 bases not matched to a gene. Germline V CDR1 and CDR2: MNHEY, SMNVEV (reference sequence).

This chain connects TRBV6-5 to TRBJ1-5; a possible D gene is TRBD1 (6 bases). The V end was cut by 6 bases, the J end by 5 bases, with 11 bases between. There are 13 residues in the CDR3. Germline V gene lookup returns CDR1 MNHEY and CDR2 SVGAGI. For the CDR3, the DNA is TGTGCCAGCAGGCCTAACAGGGATCAGCCCCAGCATTTT. Translation gives CASRPNRDQPQHF.

V usage is TRBV14 and J usage is TRBJ2-1, with 7 bases matching TRBD1. CDR3 size: 15 residues. Per germline, CDR1 SGHDN and CDR2 FVKESK. The junction had 3 bases not matched to a gene; V was cut back by 4 bases and J by 0 bases. The CDR3 protein is CASSRGDSSYNEQFF. The CDR3, as DNA: TGTGCCAGCAGCCGAGGGGACAGCTCCTACAATGAGCAGTTCTTC.

This chain connects TRBV6-6 to TRBJ2-3, with 13 bases identical to TRBD2. Germline assignment: CDR1 MNHNY and CDR2 SVGAGI (reference sequence). The V gene end was trimmed by 11 bases and the J gene end by 4 bases; junction bases not matched to a gene: 6. CDR3 length: 14 amino acids. CDR3 in DNA: TGTGCCGGCCGGACTAGCGGGAGTGCAGATACGCAGTATTTT. Protein product: CAGRTSGSADTQYF.

The chain employs TRBV7-4 and TRBJ2-1; 7 bases are a match to TRBD2. The ends lost 8 bases at V and 9 bases at J; junction bases unmatched: 10. The CDR3 has 13 residues. In germline, CDR1 is SGHVT, CDR2 SQSDAQ. This chain's CDR3 is CASLAGAPGEQFF. DNA of the CDR3: TGTGCCAGCTTGGCGGGAGCCCCCGGTGAGCAGTTCTTC.

The rearrangement links TRBV19 to TRBJ1-5; D is perhaps TRBD1 (6 bases). The CDR3 runs to 14 residues. V lost 5 bases, J lost 5 bases, and 13 bases lay in between. Germline assignment: CDR1 LNHDA and CDR2 SQIVND (reference sequence). The CDR3 nucleotides read TGTGCCAGTAGTGAAAGGAACAGGGATCAGCCCCAGCATTTT. Its protein is CASSERNRDQPQHF.

This sequence joins TRBV4-1 and TRBJ2-1; 7 nucleotides match TRBD2. There are 17 residues in the CDR3. Germline CDR1 is MGHRA and CDR2 is YSYEKL. Trimming removed 0 bases from V and 0 bases from J; junction bases left unmatched: 5. The CDR3 sequence: CASSQDLAGVSYNEQFF. The CDR3 nucleotides read TGCGCCAGCAGCCAAGATCTGGCGGGGGTCTCCTACAATGAGCAGTTCTTC.

As regards this clone: The junction differs from germline at one of its ends, possibly a read error. V is TRBV7-9 and J is TRBJ2-7; D is perhaps TRBD1 (5 bases). The CDR3 contains 12 residues. From germline, CDR1 is SEHNR and CDR2 FQNEAQ (reference sequence). In DNA, the CDR3 is TGTTCCAGCAGTTCGGACACCTACGAGCAGTACTTC. Translating it yields CSSSSDTYEQYF.

Only a few counts were recorded for this clone. This chain links TRBV18 with TRBJ1-1; the D gene is possibly TRBD1 (5 bases). The CDR3 length is 16 residues. V gave up 3 bases and J gave up 2 bases, with 16 bases separating them. Germline assignment: CDR1 KGHSH and CDR2 LQKENI. The CDR3 region is CASSPRIGQGNTEAFF. CDR3 coding DNA: TGTGCCAGCTCACCGCGGATAGGACAAGGAAACACTGAAGCTTTCTTT. Full variable domain (remainder filled in from reference TRBV18 and TRBJ1-1): NAGVMQNPRHLVRRRGQEARLRCSPMKGHSHVYWYRQLPEEGLKFMVYLQKENIIDESGMPKERFSAEFPKEGPSILRIQQVVRGDSAAYFCASSPRIGQGNTEAFFGQGTRLTVV.

The chain joins TRBV6-5 to TRBJ1-2; D remains unclear. Per the germline V gene, CDR1 is MNHEY and CDR2 is SVGAGI. Trimming removed 0 bases from V and 4 bases from J, with 9 bases in between. This CDR3 comprises 14 residues. CDR3 in amino acids: CASSYSPVVYGYTF. The CDR3 coding sequence is TGTGCCAGCAGTTACTCTCCGGTGGTCTATGGCTACACCTTC.

This chain uses TRBV9 with TRBJ1-4; D unresolved. Deletions cut 4 bases from V and 5 bases from J, with 12 bases between. The germline V gene has CDR1 SGDLS and CDR2 YYNGEE. The CDR3 length is 14 residues. CDR3 sequence: CASSPPQTNEKLFF. The CDR3 DNA reads as TGTGCCAGCAGCCCTCCGCAGACAAATGAAAAACTGTTTTTT.

The chain combines TRBV28 with TRBJ2-7; 7 bases align to TRBD2. Germline V CDR1 and CDR2: MDHEN, SYDVKM. With 2 bases clipped from V and 5 bases from J, the junction kept 9 bases outside the gene matches. This CDR3 spans 15 amino acids. The CDR3 spells CASSLGGGRAHEQYF. The DNA of the CDR3 is TGTGCCAGCAGTTTAGGGGGGGGAAGGGCCCACGAGCAGTACTTC.

V usage is TRBV15 and J usage is TRBJ2-1; 9 nucleotides line up with TRBD2. With 5 bases clipped from V and 4 bases from J, the junction kept 6 bases outside the gene matches. Germline CDR1 is LNHNV and CDR2 is YYDKDF (reference sequence). CDR3 length: 15 residues. The CDR3 is CATSWTSERYNEQFF. The CDR3 DNA reads as TGTGCCACCAGCTGGACTAGCGAGAGATACAATGAGCAGTTCTTC.

This clone was seen once. V gene TRBV28 combines with J gene TRBJ2-5; D is possibly TRBD2 (6 bases). CDR1 and CDR2 (germline): MDHEN, SYDVKM. This CDR3 has 12 residues. Trimming pared 6 bases from V and 5 bases from J, leaving 10 bases between. CDR3 sequence (DNA): TGTGCCAGCAGGGAGGGCCCGGAGACCCAGTACTTC. Translated, it gives CASREGPETQYF.

The chain combines TRBV27 with TRBJ2-7; D unclear. V gave up 2 bases and J gave up 0 bases, with 14 bases separating them. The CDR3 contains 16 residues. CDR1 is MNHEY, CDR2 SMNVEV, per germline (reference sequence). The DNA for the CDR3 is TGTGCCAGCAGTTTAGGTACACGCCCTAGCTCCTACGAGCAGTACTTC. Protein: CASSLGTRPSSYEQYF.

The chain recombines TRBV7-3 with TRBJ2-7; the match to TRBD2 covers 9 bases. With 2 bases clipped from V and 6 bases from J, the junction kept 8 bases outside the gene matches. CDR1 and CDR2 from the germline V gene are SGHTA and FQGTGA. This CDR3 has 15 residues. CDR3 residues: CASSLELAGIGEQYF. DNA of the CDR3: TGTGCCAGCAGCTTAGAACTAGCGGGTATTGGCGAGCAGTACTTC.

This clone was seen only a few times. V is TRBV10-1 and J is TRBJ2-7, with TRBD1 matching 9 bases. From germline, CDR1 is WNHNN and CDR2 SYGVQD (reference sequence). This CDR3 has 13 residues. Trimming removed 9 bases from V and 5 bases from J; junction bases left unmatched: 8. CDR3 nucleotides: TGCGCCAGGGCGGGACAGGGTCCCCACGAGCAGTACTTC. Encoded protein: CARAGQGPHEQYF.

The chain has TRBV28 and TRBJ1-4; no reliable D call. The CDR3 contains 15 residues. Per germline, CDR1 MDHEN and CDR2 SYDVKM. V lost 2 bases and J 3 bases, leaving 10 bases between the germline ends. CDR3: CASSLAGVANEKLFF. CDR3 in DNA: TGTGCCAGCAGTTTAGCGGGAGTAGCTAATGAAAAACTGTTTTTT.

The table lists this clone with a count of one. The rearrangement joins TRBV7-9 to TRBJ2-7, with D perhaps TRBD1 (6 bases). This CDR3 has 17 amino acids. Germline CDR1 and CDR2: SEHNR and FQNEAQ (reference sequence). The V and J ends lost 2 bases and 0 bases respectively, with 17 bases between them. Written as DNA, the CDR3 is TGTGCCAGCAGCTTACGGCCCCTGAGGGACAACTCCTACGAGCAGTACTTC. Residues: CASSLRPLRDNSYEQYF.

V gene TRBV2 combines with J gene TRBJ2-5, with 7 bases matching TRBD1. The assigned J gene may be wrong: the sequence end matches TRBJ2-7 better. The germline V gene encodes CDR1 SNHLY and CDR2 FYNNEI. CDR3 length: 12 amino acids. Written as DNA, the CDR3 is TGTGCCAGCAGTAGCAGGGGGTACGAGCAGTACTTC. Translating gives CASSSRGYEQYF.